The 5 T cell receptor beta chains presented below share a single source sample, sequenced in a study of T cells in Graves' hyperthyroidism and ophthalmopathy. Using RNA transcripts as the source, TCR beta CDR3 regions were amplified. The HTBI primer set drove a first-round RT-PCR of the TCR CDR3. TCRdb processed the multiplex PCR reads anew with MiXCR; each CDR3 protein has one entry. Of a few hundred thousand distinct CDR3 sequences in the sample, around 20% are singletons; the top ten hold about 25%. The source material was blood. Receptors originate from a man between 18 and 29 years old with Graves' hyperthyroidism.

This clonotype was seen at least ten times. This CDR3 reads CASSYSPTPGAPLHF. In DNA, the CDR3 is TGTGCCAGCAGTTACTCTCCGACGCCAGGGGCACCCCTCCACTTT. The chain employs TRBV6-5 and TRBJ1-6, with D tentatively TRBD1 (6 bases). Germline loops: CDR1 MNHEY, CDR2 SVGAGI. Trimming cost V 0 bases and J 11 bases, with 14 bases left between them. This CDR3 comprises 15 residues.

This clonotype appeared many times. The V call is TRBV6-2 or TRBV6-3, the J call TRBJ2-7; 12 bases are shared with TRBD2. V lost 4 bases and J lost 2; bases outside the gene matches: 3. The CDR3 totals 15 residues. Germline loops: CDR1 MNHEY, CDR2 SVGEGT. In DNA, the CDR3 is TGTGCCAGCAGTTCCGGACTAGCGGGGCCCTACGAGCAGTACTTC. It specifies CASSSGLAGPYEQYF.

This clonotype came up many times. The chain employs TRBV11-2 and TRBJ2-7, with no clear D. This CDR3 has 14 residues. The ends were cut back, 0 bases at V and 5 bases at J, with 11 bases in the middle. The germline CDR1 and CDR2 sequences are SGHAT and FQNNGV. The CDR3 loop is CASSLDRLRNEQYF. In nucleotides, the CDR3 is TGTGCCAGCAGCTTAGATCGCCTACGAAACGAGCAGTACTTC.

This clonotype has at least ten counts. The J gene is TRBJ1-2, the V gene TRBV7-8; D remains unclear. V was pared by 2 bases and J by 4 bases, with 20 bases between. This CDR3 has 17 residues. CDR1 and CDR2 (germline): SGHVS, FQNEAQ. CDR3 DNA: TGTGCCAGCAGCTTACGGAGGGAAACCCCTCTTCCCTATGGCTACACCTTC. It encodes CASSLRRETPLPYGYTF. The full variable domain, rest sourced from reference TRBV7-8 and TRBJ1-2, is GAGVSQSPRYKVAKRGQDVALRCDPISGHVSLFWYQQALGQGPEFLTYFQNEAQLDKSGLPSDRFFAERPEGSVSTLKIQRTQQEDSAVYLCASSLRRETPLPYGYTFGSGTRLTVV.

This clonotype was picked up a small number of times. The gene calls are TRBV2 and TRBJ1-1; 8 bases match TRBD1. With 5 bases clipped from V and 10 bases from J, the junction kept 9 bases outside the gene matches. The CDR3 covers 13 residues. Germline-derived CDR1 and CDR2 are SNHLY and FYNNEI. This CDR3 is CASSLQGVVGAFF. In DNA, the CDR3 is TGTGCCAGCAGTCTACAGGGGGTGGTAGGAGCTTTCTTT.